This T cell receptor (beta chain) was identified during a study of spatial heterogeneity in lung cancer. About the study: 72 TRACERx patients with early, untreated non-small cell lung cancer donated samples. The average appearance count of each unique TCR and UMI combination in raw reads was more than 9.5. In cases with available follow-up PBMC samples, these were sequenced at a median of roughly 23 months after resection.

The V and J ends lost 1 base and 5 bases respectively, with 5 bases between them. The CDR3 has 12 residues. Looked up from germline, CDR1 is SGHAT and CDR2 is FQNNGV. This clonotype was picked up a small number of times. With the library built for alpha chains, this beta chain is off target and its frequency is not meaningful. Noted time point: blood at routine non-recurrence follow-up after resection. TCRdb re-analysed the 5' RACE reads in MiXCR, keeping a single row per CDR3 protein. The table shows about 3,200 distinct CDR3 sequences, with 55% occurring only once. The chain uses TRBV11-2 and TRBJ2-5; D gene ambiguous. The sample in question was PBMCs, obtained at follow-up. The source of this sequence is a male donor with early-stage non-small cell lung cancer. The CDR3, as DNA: TGTGCCAGCAGCTTAGTAGCCGAGACCCAGTACTTC. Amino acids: CASSLVAETQYF.